This T cell receptor (beta chain) was sequenced for a study of T cell changes during pregnancy in multiple sclerosis. TCRdb keeps only in-frame clones here, not all; method: immunoSEQ multiplex PCR. The sample has 65,000 to 80,000 clones, around 93% seen once. The CDR3 is 13 amino acids. Per germline, CDR1 MNHEY and CDR2 SVGAGI. Trimming left V 4 bases short and J 3 bases short, with 9 bases between. This chain joins TRBV6-5 and TRBJ2-5, with D uncertain. The sample here was peripheral blood, taken in the second trimester of pregnancy. The clonotype comes from a female donor with multiple sclerosis, enrolled in a pregnancy study. This chain's CDR3 is CASSSEEEETQYF. The CDR3 DNA is TGTGCCAGCAGTTCCGAGGAAGAAGAGACCCAGTACTTC.